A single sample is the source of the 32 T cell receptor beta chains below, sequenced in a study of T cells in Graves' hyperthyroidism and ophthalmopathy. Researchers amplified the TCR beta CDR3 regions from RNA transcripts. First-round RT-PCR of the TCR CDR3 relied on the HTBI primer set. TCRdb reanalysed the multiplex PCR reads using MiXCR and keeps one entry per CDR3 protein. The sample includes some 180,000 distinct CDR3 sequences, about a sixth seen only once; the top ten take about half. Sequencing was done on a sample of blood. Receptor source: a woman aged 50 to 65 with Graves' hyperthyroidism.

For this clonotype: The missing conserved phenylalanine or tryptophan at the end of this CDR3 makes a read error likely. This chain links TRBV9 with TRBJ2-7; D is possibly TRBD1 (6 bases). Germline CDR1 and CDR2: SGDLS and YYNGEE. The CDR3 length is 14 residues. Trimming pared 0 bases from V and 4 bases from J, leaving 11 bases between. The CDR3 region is CASSVAGGVYEQYL. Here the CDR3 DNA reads TGTGCCAGCAGCGTAGCTGGGGGCGTATACGAGCAGTACCTC.

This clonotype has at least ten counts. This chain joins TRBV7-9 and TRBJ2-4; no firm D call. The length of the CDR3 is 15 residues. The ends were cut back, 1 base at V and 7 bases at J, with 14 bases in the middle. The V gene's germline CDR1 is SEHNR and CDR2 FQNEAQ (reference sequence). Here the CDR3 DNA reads TGTGCCAGCAGCTTAGAGGTCACGGGTGGGAACATTCAGTACTTC. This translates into CASSLEVTGGNIQYF.

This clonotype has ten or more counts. CDR3 DNA: TGTGCCAGCAGTTCCCAGACAGGGGCAGGCCAGCCCCAGCATTTT. Translated: CASSSQTGAGQPQHF. The rearrangement links TRBV28 to TRBJ1-5; TRBD1 matches 8 bases. The trim removed 4 bases at V and 7 bases at J, leaving 9 bases unmatched. Germline V gene lookup returns CDR1 MDHEN and CDR2 SYDVKM. The CDR3 consists of 15 residues.

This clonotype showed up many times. CDR3 sequence (DNA): TGCAGCGTTGACGGCTCCGGCGGGGCGGGAGGGCCTGATACGCAGTATTTT. Amino acid sequence: CSVDGSGGAGGPDTQYF. The chain joins TRBV29-1 to TRBJ2-3; 9 bases map to TRBD2. There are 17 residues in the CDR3. V lost 3 bases to trimming and J lost 6 bases; unmatched junction nucleotides: 16. Germline CDR1 is SQVTM and CDR2 is ANQGSEA.

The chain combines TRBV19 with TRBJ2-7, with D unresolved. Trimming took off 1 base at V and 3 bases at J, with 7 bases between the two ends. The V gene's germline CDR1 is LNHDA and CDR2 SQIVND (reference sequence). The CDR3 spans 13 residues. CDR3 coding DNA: TGTGCCAGTAGTATAGCGGAAAGCTACGAGCAGTACTTC. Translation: CASSIAESYEQYF.

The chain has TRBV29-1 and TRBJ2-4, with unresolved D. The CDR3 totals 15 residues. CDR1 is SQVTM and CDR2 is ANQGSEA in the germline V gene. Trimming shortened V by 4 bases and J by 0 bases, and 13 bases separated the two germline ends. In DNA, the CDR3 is TGCAGCGTTGTACCCTTTACAAGAGCCAAAAACATTCAGTACTTC. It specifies CSVVPFTRAKNIQYF.

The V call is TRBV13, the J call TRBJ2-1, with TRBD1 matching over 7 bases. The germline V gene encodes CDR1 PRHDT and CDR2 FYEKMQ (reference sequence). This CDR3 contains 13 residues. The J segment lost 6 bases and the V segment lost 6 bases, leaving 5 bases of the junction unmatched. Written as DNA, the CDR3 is TGTGCCAGCAGTTGGAACAGGGGCAATGAGCAGTTCTTC. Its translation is CASSWNRGNEQFF.

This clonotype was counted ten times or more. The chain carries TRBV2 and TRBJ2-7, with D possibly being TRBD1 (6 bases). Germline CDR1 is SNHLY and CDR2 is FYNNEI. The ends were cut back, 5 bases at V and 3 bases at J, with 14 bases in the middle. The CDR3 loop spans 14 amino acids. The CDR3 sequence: CASSYSGVLYEQYF. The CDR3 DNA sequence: TGTGCCAGCAGTTATTCAGGGGTACTCTACGAGCAGTACTTC.

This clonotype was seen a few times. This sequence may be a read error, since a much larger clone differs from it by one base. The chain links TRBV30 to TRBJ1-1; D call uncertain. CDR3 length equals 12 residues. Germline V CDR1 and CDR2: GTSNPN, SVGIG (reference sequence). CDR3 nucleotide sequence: TGTGCCTGGAGTTGGTCGAACACTGAAGCTCTCTTT. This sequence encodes CAWSWSNTEALF.

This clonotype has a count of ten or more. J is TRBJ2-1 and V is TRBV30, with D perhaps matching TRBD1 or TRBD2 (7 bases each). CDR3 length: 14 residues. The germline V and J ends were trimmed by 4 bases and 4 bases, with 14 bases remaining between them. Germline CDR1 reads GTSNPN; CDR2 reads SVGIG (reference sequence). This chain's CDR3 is CAWNGEGAYNEQFF. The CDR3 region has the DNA TGTGCCTGGAATGGGGAGGGGGCTTACAATGAGCAGTTCTTC.

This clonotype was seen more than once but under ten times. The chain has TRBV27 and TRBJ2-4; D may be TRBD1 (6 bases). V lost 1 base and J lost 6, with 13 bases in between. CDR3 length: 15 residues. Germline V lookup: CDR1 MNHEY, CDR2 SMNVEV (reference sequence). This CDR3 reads CASSLLARGGNIQYF. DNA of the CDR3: TGTGCCAGCAGTTTATTGGCCAGGGGTGGAAACATTCAGTACTTC.

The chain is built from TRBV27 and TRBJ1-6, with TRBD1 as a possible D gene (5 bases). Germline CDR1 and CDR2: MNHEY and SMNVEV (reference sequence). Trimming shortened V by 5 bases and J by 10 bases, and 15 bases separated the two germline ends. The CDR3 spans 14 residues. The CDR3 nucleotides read TGTGCCAGCAGTCTGGGGGGGATGCGGTCACCCCTCCACTTT. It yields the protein CASSLGGMRSPLHF.

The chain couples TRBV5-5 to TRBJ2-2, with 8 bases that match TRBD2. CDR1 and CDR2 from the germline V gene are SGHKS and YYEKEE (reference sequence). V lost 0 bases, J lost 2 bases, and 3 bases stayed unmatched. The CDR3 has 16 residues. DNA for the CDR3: TGTGCCAGCAGCTTGGCTAGCGGGCAAAACACCGGGGAGCTGTTTTTT. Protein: CASSLASGQNTGELFF.

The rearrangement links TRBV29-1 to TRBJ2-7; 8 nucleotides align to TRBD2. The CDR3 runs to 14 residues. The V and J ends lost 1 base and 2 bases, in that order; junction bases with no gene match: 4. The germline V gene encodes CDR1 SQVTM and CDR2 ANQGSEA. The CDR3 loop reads CSVEASGRAYEQYF. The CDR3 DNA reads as TGCAGCGTTGAAGCTTCCGGGAGGGCCTACGAGCAGTACTTC.

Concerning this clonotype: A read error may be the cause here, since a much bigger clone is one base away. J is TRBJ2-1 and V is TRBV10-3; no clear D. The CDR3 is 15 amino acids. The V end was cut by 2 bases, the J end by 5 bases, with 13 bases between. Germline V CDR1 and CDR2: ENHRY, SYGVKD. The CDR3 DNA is TGTGCCATCAGTGAGAGGAGTTCATTGAACAATGAGCAGTTCTTC. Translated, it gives CAISERSSLNNEQFF.

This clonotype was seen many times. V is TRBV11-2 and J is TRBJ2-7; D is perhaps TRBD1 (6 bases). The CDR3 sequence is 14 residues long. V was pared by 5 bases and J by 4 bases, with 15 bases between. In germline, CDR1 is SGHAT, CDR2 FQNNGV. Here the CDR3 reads CASSAAGAGYEQYF. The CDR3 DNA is TGTGCCAGCAGCGCCGCAGGGGCAGGGTACGAGCAGTACTTC. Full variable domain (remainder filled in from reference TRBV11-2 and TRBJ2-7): EAGVAQSPRYKIIEKRQSVAFWCNPISGHATLYWYQQILGQGPKLLIQFQNNGVVDDSQLPKDRFSAERLKGVDSTLKIQPAKLEDSAVYLCASSAAGAGYEQYFGPGTRLTVT.

CDR3 loop: CASSDVGRGPSTEAFF. For the CDR3, the DNA is TGTGCCAGCAGTGACGTGGGGCGGGGGCCGAGCACTGAAGCTTTCTTT. The chain joins TRBV6-2 or TRBV6-3 to TRBJ1-1; tentative D call: TRBD1 (6 bases). Germline loops: CDR1 MNHEY, CDR2 SVGEGT. The CDR3 is made up of 16 amino acids. V shed 5 bases and J shed 4 bases, with 20 bases lying between them.

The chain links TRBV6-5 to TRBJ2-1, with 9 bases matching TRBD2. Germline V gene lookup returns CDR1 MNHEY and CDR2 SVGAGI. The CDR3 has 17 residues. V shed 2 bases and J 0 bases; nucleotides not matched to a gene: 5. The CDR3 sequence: CASSYRPSGISYNEQFF. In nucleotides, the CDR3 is TGTGCCAGCAGTTACCGGCCTAGCGGGATCTCCTACAATGAGCAGTTCTTC.

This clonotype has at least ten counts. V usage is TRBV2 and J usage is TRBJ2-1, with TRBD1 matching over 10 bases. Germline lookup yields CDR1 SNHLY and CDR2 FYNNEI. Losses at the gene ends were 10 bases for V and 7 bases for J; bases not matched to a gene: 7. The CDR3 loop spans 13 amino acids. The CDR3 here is CAIEGTGANEQFF. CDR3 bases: TGTGCCATCGAAGGGACAGGGGCAAATGAGCAGTTCTTC.

The CDR3: CASSSTSGAINEQYF. The CDR3 DNA is TGTGCCAGCAGCTCGACTAGCGGCGCCATAAACGAGCAGTACTTC. The gene calls are TRBV11-2 and TRBJ2-7, with TRBD2 matching 9 bases. The germline V gene has CDR1 SGHAT and CDR2 FQNNGV. The CDR3 sequence is 15 residues long. J lost 5 bases, V lost 4 bases, and 9 bases had no gene match.

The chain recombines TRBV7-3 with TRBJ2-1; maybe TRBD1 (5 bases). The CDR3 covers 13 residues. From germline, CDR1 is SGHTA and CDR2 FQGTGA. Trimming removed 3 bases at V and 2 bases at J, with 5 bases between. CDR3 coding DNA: TGTGCCAGCAGCTTGACAGCCTACAATGAGCAGTTCTTC. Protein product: CASSLTAYNEQFF.

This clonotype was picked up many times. The CDR3 sequence is CATRGQDNQPQHF. In DNA, the CDR3 is TGTGCCACCCGGGGTCAAGACAATCAGCCCCAGCATTTT. This chain joins TRBV10-3 and TRBJ1-5, with D unresolved. The CDR3 runs to 13 residues. V gave up 10 bases and J gave up 3 bases, with 13 bases separating them. The germline gives CDR1 ENHRY, CDR2 SYGVKD.

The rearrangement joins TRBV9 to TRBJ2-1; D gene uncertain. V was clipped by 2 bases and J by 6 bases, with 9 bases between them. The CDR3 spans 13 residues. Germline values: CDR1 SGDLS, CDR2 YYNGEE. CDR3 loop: CASSVPPANEQFF. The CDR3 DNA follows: TGTGCCAGCAGCGTTCCCCCTGCCAATGAGCAGTTCTTC.

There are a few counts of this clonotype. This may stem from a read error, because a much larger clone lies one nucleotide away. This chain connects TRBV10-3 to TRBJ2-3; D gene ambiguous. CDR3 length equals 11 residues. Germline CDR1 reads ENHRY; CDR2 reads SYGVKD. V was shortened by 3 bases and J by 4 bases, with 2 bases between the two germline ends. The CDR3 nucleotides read TGTGCCATCAGTGAAGCAGATACGCAGTATTTT. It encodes CAISEADTQYF.

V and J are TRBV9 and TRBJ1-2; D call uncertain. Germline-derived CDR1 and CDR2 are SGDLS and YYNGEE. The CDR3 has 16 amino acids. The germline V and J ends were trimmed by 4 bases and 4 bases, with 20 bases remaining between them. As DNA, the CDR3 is TGTGCCAGCAGCAACCCGGCAAAGGGCGAGTTCTATGGCTACACCTTC. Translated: CASSNPAKGEFYGYTF.

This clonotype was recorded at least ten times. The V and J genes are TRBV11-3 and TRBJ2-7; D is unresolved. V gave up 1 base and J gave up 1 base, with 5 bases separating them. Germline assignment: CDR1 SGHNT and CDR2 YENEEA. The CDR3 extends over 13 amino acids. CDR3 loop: CASSLGPSYEQYF. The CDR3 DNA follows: TGTGCCAGCAGCTTAGGCCCATCCTACGAGCAGTACTTC.

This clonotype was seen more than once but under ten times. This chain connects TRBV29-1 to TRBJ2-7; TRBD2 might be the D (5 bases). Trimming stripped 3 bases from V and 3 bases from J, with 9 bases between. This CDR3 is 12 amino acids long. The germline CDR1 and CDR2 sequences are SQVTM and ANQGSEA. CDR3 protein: CSVDVEGYEQYF. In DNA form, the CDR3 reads TGCAGCGTTGACGTTGAGGGCTACGAGCAGTACTTC.

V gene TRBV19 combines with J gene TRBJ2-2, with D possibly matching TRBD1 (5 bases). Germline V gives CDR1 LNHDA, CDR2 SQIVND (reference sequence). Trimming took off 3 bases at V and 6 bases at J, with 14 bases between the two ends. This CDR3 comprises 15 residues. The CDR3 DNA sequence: TGTGCCAGTAGTATGGTTGGGCTAGGGGCCGGGGAGCTGTTTTTT. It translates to CASSMVGLGAGELFF.

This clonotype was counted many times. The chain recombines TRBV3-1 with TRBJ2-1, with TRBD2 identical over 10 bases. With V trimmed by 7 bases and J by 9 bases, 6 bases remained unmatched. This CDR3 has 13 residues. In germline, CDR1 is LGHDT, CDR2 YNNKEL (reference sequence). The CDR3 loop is CASNLAGAAEQFF. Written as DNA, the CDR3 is TGTGCCAGCAACCTAGCGGGAGCTGCTGAGCAGTTCTTC.

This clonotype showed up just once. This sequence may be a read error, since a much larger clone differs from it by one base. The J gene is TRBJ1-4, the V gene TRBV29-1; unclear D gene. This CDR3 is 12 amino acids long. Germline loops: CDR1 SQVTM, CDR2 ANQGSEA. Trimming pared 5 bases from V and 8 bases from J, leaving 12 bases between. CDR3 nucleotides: TGCAGCGTTAGCCCAGGTGGGGAAAAACTGTTTTTT. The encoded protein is CSVSPGGEKLFF.

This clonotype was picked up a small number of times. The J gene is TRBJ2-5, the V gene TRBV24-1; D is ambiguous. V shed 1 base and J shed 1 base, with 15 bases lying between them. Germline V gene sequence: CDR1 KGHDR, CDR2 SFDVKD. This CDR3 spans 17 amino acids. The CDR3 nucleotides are TGTGCCACCAGTGATTTAAAACGACAAGGAATCCAAGAGACCCAGTACTTC. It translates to CATSDLKRQGIQETQYF.

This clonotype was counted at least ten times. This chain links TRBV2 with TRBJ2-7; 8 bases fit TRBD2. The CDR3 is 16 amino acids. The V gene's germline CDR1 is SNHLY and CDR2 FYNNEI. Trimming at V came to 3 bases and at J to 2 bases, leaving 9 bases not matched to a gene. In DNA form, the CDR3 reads TGTGCCAGCAGTGACGGGCGACTAGCGTTTACCTACGAGCAGTACTTC. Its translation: CASSDGRLAFTYEQYF.